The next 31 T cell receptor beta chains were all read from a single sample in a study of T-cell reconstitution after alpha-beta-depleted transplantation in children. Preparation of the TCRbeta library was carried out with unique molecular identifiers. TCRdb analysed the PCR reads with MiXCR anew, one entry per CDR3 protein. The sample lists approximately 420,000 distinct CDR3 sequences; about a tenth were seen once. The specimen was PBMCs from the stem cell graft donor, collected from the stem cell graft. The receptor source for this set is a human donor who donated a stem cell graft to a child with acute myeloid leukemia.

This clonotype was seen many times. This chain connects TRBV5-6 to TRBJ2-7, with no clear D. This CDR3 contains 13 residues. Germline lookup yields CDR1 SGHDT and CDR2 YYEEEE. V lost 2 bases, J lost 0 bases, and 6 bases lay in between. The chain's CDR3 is CASSFASSYEQYF. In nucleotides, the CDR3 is TGTGCCAGCAGCTTCGCTAGCTCCTACGAGCAGTACTTC.

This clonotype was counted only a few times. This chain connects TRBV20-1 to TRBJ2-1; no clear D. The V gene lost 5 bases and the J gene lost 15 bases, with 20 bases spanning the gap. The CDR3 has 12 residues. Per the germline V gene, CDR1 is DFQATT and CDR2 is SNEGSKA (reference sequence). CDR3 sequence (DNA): TGCAGTGCTGCTCTCCCGACACTTCCCCCGTTCTTC. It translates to CSAALPTLPPFF.

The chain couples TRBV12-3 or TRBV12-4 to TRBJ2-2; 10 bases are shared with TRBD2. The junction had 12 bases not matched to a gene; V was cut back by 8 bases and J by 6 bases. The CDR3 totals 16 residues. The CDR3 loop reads CASGALAGVVSGELFF. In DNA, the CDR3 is TGTGCCAGCGGGGCGCTAGCGGGAGTAGTATCCGGGGAGCTGTTTTTT.

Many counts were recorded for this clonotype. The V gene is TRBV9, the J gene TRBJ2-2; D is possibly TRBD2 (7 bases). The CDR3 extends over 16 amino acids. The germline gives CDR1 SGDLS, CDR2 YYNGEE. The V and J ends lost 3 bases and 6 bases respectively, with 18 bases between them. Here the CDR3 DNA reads TGTGCCAGCAGCGAAGGGGGAGGGGCCCACGCCGGGGAGCTGTTTTTT. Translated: CASSEGGGAHAGELFF.

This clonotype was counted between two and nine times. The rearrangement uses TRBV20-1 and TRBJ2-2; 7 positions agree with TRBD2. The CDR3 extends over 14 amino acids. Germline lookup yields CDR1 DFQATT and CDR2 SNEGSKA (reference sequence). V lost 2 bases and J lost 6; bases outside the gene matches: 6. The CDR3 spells CSARWREPSGELFF. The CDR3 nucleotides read TGCAGTGCTAGATGGCGGGAGCCTTCCGGGGAGCTGTTTTTT.

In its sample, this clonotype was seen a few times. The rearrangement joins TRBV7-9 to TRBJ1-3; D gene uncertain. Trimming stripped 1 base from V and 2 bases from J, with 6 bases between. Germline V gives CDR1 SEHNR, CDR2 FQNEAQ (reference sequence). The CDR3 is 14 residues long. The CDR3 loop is CASSLGAAGNTIYF. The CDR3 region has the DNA TGTGCCAGCAGCTTAGGTGCGGCTGGAAACACCATATATTTT.

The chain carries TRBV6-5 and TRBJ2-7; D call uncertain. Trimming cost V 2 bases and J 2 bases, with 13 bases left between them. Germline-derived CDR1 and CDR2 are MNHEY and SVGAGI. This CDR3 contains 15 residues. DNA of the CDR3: TGTGCCAGCAGTTACCTTTCAGTCAGGACCTACGAGCAGTACTTC. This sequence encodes CASSYLSVRTYEQYF.

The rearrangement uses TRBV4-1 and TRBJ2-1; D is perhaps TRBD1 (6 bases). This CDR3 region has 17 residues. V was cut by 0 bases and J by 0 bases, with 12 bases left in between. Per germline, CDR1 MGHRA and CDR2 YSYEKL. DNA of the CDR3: TGCGCCAGCAGCCAAGAAGGGGACAAGAGCTCCTACAATGAGCAGTTCTTC. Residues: CASSQEGDKSSYNEQFF.

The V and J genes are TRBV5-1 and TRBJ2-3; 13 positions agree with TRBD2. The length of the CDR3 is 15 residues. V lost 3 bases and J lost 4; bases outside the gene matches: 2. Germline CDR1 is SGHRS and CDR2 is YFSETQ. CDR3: CASSSGTSGADTQYF. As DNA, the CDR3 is TGCGCCAGCAGCTCTGGGACTAGCGGGGCAGATACGCAGTATTTT.

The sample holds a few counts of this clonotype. The CDR3 nucleotides are TGCGCCAGCAGCAAAACTAGTGGAGCGAACACCGGGGAGCTGTTTTTT. Protein: CASSKTSGANTGELFF. The V gene is TRBV5-1, the J gene TRBJ2-2, with D perhaps matching TRBD2 (5 bases). The CDR3 spans 16 residues. Germline V gene sequence: CDR1 SGHRS, CDR2 YFSETQ. V lost 4 bases and J 0 bases, leaving 13 bases between the germline ends.

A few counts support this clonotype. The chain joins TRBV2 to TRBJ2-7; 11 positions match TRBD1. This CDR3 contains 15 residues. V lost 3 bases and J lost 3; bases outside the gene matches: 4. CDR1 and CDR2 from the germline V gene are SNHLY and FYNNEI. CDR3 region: CASSEEGQGGYEQYF. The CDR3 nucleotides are TGTGCCAGCAGTGAGGAGGGACAGGGGGGCTACGAGCAGTACTTC.

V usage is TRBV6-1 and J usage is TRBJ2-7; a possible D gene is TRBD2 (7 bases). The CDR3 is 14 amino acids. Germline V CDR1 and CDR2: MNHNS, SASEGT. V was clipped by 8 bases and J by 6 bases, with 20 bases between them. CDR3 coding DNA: TGTGCCAGCTCCCTTGGGGGGGCGGCTGCCGAGCAGTACGTC. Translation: CASSLGGAAAEQYV.

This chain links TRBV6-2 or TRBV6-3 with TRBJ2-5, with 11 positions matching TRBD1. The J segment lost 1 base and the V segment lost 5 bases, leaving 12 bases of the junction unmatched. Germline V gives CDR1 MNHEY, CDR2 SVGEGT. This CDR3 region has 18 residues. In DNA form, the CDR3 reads TGTGCCAGCAGTCCTCGGGACAGGGGGAGAAAGGTCCAAGAGACCCAGTACTTC. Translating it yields CASSPRDRGRKVQETQYF.

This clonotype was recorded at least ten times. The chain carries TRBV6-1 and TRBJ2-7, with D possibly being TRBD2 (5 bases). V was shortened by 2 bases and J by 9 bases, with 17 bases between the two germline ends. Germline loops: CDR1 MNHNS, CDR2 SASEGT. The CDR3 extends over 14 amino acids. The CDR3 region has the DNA TGTGCCAGCAGTGAATCGCATAACAGAGGAGGGCAGTACGTC. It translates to CASSESHNRGGQYV.

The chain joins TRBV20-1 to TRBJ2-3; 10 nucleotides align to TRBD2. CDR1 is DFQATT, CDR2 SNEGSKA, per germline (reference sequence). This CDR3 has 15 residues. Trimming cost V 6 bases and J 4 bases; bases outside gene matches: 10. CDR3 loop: CSAQAGGDQADTQYF. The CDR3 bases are TGCAGTGCCCAAGCGGGGGGGGATCAAGCAGATACGCAGTATTTT.

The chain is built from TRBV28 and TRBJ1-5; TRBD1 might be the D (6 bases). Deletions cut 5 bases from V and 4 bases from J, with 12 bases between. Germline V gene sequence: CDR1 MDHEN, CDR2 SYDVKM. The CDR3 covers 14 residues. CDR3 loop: CASSGGQLNQPQHF. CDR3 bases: TGTGCCAGCAGTGGAGGACAGCTTAATCAGCCCCAGCATTTT.

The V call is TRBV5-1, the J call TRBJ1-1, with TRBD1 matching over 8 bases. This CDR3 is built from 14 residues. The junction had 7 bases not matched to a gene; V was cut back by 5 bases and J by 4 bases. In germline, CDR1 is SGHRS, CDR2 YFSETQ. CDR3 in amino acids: CASRYGQGGTEAFF. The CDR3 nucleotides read TGCGCCAGCAGGTACGGACAGGGCGGCACTGAAGCTTTCTTT.

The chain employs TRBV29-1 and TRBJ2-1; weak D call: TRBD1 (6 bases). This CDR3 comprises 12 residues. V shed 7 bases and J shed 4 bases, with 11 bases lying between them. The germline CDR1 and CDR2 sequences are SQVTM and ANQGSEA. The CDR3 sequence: CSAGDTYNEQFF. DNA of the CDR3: TGCAGCGCCGGGGACACATACAATGAGCAGTTCTTC.

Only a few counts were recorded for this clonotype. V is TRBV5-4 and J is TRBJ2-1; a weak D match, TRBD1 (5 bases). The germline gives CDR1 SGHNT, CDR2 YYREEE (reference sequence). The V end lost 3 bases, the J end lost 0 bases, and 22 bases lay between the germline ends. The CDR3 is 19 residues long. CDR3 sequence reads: CASSSSSTGVISSYNEQFF. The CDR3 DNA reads TGTGCCAGCAGCTCATCCTCCACAGGAGTTATTAGCTCCTACAATGAGCAGTTCTTC.

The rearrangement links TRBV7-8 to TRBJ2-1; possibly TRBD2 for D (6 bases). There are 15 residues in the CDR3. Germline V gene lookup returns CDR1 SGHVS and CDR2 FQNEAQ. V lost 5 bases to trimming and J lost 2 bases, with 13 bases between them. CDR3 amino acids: CASSPVRGTYNEQFF. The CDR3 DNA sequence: TGTGCCAGCAGCCCGGTTCGGGGGACCTACAATGAGCAGTTCTTC.

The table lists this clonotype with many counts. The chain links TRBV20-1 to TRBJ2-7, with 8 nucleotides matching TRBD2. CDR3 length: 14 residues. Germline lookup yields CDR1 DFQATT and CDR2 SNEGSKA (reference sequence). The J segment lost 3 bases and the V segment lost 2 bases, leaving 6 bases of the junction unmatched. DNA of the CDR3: TGCAGTGCTAGACTCATAGCGGGGAGCTACGAGCAGTACTTC. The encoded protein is CSARLIAGSYEQYF.

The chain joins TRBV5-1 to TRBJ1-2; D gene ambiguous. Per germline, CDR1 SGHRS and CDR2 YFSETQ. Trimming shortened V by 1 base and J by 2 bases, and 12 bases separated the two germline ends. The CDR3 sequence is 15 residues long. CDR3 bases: TGCGCCAGCAGCTTGTCCGCCCCATCCAACTATGGCTACACCTTC. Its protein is CASSLSAPSNYGYTF.

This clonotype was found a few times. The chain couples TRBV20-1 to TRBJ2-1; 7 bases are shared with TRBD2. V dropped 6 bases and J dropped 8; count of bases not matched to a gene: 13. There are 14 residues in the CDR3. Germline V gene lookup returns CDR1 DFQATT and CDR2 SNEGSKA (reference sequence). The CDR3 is CSAPQGGSFDEQFF. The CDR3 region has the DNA TGCAGTGCCCCTCAGGGCGGGAGCTTCGATGAGCAGTTCTTC.

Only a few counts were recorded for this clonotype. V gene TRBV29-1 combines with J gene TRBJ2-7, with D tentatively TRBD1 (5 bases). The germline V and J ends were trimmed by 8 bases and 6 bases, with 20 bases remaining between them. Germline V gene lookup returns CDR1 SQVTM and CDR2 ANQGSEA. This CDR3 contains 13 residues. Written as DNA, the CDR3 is TGCAGCCCCGTGAAGGGGATTAATTCCGAGCAGTACTTC. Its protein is CSPVKGINSEQYF.

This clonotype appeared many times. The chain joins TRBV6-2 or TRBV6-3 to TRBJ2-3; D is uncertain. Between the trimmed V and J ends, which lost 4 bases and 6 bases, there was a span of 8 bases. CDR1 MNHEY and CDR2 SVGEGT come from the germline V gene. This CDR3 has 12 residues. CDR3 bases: TGTGCCAGCAGTTCCTCTCCCGATACGCAGTATTTT. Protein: CASSSSPDTQYF.

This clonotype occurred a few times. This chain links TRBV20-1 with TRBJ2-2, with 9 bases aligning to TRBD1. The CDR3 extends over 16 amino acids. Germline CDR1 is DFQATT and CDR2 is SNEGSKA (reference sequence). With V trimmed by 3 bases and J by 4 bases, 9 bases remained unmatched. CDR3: CSARPVDRGTTGELFF. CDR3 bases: TGCAGTGCTAGGCCGGTTGACAGGGGGACCACCGGGGAGCTGTTTTTT.

The CDR3 sequence is CASSRDGTSGNTIYF. The CDR3 nucleotides are TGTGCCAGCAGTCGGGACGGAACCTCTGGAAACACCATATATTTT. The chain combines TRBV6-2 or TRBV6-3 with TRBJ1-3, with D possibly being TRBD1 (5 bases). The germline CDR1 and CDR2 sequences are MNHEY and SVGEGT. There are 15 residues in the CDR3. V lost 5 bases and J 0 bases, leaving 11 bases between the germline ends.

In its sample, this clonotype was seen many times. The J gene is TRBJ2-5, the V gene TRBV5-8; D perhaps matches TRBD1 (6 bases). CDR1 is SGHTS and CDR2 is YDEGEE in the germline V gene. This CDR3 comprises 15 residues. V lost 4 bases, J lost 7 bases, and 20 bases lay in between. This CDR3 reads CASSPTRTALGTQYF. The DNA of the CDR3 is TGTGCCAGCAGCCCCACCCGGACAGCCCTTGGGACCCAGTACTTC. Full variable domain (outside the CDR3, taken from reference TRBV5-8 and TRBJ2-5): EAGVTQSPTHLIKTRGQQATLRCSPISGHTSVYWYQQALGLGLQFLLWYDEGEERNRGNFPPRFSGRQFPNYSSELNVNALELEDSALYLCASSPTRTALGTQYFGPGTRLLVL.

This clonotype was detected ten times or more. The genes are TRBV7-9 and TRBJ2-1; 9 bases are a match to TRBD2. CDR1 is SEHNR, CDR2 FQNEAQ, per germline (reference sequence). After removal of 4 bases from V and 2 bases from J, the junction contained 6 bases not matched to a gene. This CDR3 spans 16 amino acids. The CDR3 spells CASSSASGAPYNEQFF. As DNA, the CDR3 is TGTGCCAGCAGCTCCGCTAGCGGGGCGCCCTACAATGAGCAGTTCTTC.

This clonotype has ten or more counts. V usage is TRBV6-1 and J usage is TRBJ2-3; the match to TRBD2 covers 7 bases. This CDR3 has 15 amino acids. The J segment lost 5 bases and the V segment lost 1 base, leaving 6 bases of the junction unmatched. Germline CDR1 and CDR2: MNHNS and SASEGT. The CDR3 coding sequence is TGTGCCAGCAGTGAAGGCGCGGGAGAGGTAGATACGCAGTATTTT. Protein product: CASSEGAGEVDTQYF.

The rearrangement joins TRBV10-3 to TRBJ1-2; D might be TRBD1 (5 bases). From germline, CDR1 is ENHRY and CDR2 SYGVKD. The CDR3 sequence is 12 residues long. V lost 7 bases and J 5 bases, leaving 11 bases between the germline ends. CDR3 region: CAIKGSGYGYTF. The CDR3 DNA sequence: TGTGCCATCAAGGGGTCAGGGTATGGCTACACCTTC.